The next 15 T cell receptor beta chains were all read from a single sample in a study of spatial heterogeneity in lung cancer. Described time point: blood at routine non-recurrence follow-up after resection. Unsorted tumor, nontumor lung tissue or cryopreserved PBMC supplied the whole RNA. One entry per CDR3 protein, called by TCRdb with MiXCR from the 5' RACE reads. The data show 51,000 or so distinct CDR3 sequences, less than 9% seen once. The material was PBMCs, obtained at follow-up. All receptors derive from a female donor with early-stage non-small cell lung cancer.

This clonotype was picked up a small number of times. The chain employs TRBV7-2 and TRBJ2-7; D unresolved. Between the trimmed V and J ends, which lost 8 bases and 2 bases, there was a span of 16 bases. The CDR3 contains 14 residues. Germline CDR1 and CDR2: SGHTA and FQGNSA. The CDR3 region is CASSLSARTYEQYF. The CDR3 nucleotides are TGTGCCAGCTCCCTTTCCGCTCGAACCTACGAGCAGTACTTC.

In this sample, this clonotype turned up many times. The chain has TRBV20-1 and TRBJ1-1; D is perhaps TRBD1 (6 bases). The germline gives CDR1 DFQATT, CDR2 SNEGSKA (reference sequence). The CDR3 loop spans 14 amino acids. Between the trimmed V and J ends, which lost 4 bases and 2 bases, there was a span of 14 bases. The CDR3 bases are TGCAGTGCTATAGGCGACAGGTCAAACACTGAAGCTTTCTTT. Translating gives CSAIGDRSNTEAFF.

Many counts were recorded for this clonotype. The J gene is TRBJ1-1, the V gene TRBV6-5; no reliable D call. CDR3 length equals 13 residues. The V end lost 8 bases, the J end lost 5 bases, and 15 bases lay between the germline ends. CDR1 and CDR2 from the germline V gene are MNHEY and SVGAGI. DNA of the CDR3: TGTGCCAGCTATCATTCGGGAGGGACTGAAGCTTTCTTT. Amino acid sequence: CASYHSGGTEAFF.

A few counts support this clonotype. The chain links TRBV7-9 to TRBJ2-7; D gene uncertain. Trimming pared 2 bases from V and 6 bases from J, leaving 5 bases between. The CDR3 contains 11 residues. Germline V lookup: CDR1 SEHNR, CDR2 FQNEAQ (reference sequence). CDR3 sequence (DNA): TGTGCCAGCAGCTTATTTCTCGAGCAGTACTTC. This translates into CASSLFLEQYF.

This clonotype was found once. A much larger clone differs by one base, so this may be a read error. The rearrangement links TRBV4-3 to TRBJ1-2; D is unresolved. Deletions cut 4 bases from V and 10 bases from J, with 22 bases between. The CDR3 is made up of 15 amino acids. The germline V gene encodes CDR1 LGHNA and CDR2 YSLEER. The CDR3 is CASSLLGNPGRAYTF. DNA of the CDR3: TGCGCCAGCAGCCTCCTCGGCAATCCCGGTAGGGCCTACACCTTC.

This clonotype was seen a few times. J is TRBJ1-5 and V is TRBV6-2 or TRBV6-3, with D unresolved. Germline V gives CDR1 MNHEY, CDR2 SVGEGT. This CDR3 is 14 amino acids long. Trimming stripped 2 bases from V and 4 bases from J, with 9 bases between. In DNA, the CDR3 is TGTGCCAGCAGTTACCTGGCCACGAATCAGCCCCAGCATTTT. As protein: CASSYLATNQPQHF.

This chain uses TRBV5-1 with TRBJ2-5; 13 bases line up with TRBD2. V was pared by 4 bases and J by 0 bases, with 6 bases of the junction left unmatched. The CDR3 sequence is 17 residues long. Germline lookup yields CDR1 SGHRS and CDR2 YFSETQ. CDR3 residues: CASSGLTSGGYQETQYF. For the CDR3, the DNA is TGCGCCAGCAGCGGACTGACTAGCGGGGGGTACCAAGAGACCCAGTACTTC.

This chain joins TRBV20-1 and TRBJ2-1; D remains unclear. V was clipped by 3 bases and J by 0 bases, with 6 bases between them. The V gene's germline CDR1 is DFQATT and CDR2 SNEGSKA (reference sequence). This CDR3 region has 13 residues. CDR3 sequence: CSASRSSYNEQFF. As DNA, the CDR3 is TGCAGTGCTAGCCGCAGCTCCTACAATGAGCAGTTCTTC.

The gene calls are TRBV11-3 and TRBJ2-7; the match to TRBD1 covers 8 bases. J gave up 5 bases and V 5 bases, and 8 bases lay outside the gene matches. CDR1 and CDR2 from the germline V gene are SGHNT and YENEEA. This CDR3 comprises 14 residues. CDR3 DNA sequence: TGTGCCAGCAGCCGTCGGACAGGGAGCCACGAGCAGTACTTC. Amino acids: CASSRRTGSHEQYF.

This clonotype was observed at least ten times. The CDR3 bases are TGTGCCAGCAGCTCCCTTAGCGGGGGGTACTCCTACGAGCAGTACTTC. Its translation is CASSSLSGGYSYEQYF. The chain is built from TRBV7-9 and TRBJ2-7; 10 bases are a match to TRBD2. V shed 4 bases, J shed 0 bases, and the junction held 6 bases outside the gene matches. The CDR3 is 16 residues long. The germline V gene has CDR1 SEHNR and CDR2 FQNEAQ (reference sequence).

This clonotype appeared a few times. J is TRBJ2-3 and V is TRBV20-1; a weak D match, TRBD1 (7 bases). Germline V lookup: CDR1 DFQATT, CDR2 SNEGSKA (reference sequence). This CDR3 region has 13 residues. V was clipped by 6 bases and J by 3 bases, with 13 bases between them. As DNA, the CDR3 is TGCAGTGCCCCGGAGGGGGCAACAGATACGCAGTATTTT. It encodes CSAPEGATDTQYF.

The sample holds a few counts of this clonotype. The chain employs TRBV7-6 and TRBJ2-2; no reliable D call. Germline V CDR1 and CDR2: SGHVS, FNYEAQ. There are 14 residues in the CDR3. The ends were cut back, 5 bases at V and 5 bases at J, with 12 bases in the middle. In DNA form, the CDR3 reads TGTGCCAGCAGCCTAAATTCGGTTACCGGGGAGCTGTTTTTT. This encodes CASSLNSVTGELFF.

This clonotype occurred a few times. This CDR3 reads CASSFTGIGYGYTF. The CDR3 bases are TGTGCCAGCAGTTTTACGGGTATAGGCTATGGCTACACCTTC. This chain links TRBV28 with TRBJ1-2; the D is unclear. The CDR3 sequence is 14 residues long. Trimming removed 3 bases at V and 4 bases at J, with 12 bases between. The V gene's germline CDR1 is MDHEN and CDR2 SYDVKM.

This sequence joins TRBV3-1 and TRBJ1-1, with TRBD1 as a possible D gene (5 bases). The CDR3 sequence is 12 residues long. Germline CDR1 LGHDT, CDR2 YNNKEL (reference sequence). Trimming removed 4 bases at V and 5 bases at J, with 8 bases between. The CDR3 spells CASSRGETEAFF. CDR3 in DNA: TGTGCCAGCAGCCGAGGGGAGACTGAAGCTTTCTTT.

This clonotype appeared many times. This chain joins TRBV6-6 and TRBJ2-2; 9 bases are a match to TRBD1. The V and J ends lost 5 bases and 5 bases, in that order; junction bases with no gene match: 3. The germline V gene has CDR1 MNHNY and CDR2 SVGAGI (reference sequence). The CDR3 contains 14 residues. The DNA of the CDR3 is TGTGCCAGCAGTAGGGACAGGGCGACCGGGGAGCTGTTTTTT. Translated: CASSRDRATGELFF.